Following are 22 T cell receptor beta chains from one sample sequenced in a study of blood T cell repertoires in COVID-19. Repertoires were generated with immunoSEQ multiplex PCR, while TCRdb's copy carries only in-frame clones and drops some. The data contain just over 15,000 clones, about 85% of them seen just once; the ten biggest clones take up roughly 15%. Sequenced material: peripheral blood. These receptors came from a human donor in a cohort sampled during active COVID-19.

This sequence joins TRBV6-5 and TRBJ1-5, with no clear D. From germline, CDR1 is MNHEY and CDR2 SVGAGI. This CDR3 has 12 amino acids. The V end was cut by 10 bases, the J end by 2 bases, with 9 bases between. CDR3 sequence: CAISSGNQPQHF. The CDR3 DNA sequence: TGTGCCATCAGCAGTGGCAATCAGCCCCAGCATTTT.

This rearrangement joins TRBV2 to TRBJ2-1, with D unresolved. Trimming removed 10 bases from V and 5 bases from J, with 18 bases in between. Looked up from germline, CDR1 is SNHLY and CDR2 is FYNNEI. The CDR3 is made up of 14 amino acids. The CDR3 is CATRTQSQNNEQFF. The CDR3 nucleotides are TGTGCCACCCGAACACAATCCCAAAACAATGAGCAGTTCTTC.

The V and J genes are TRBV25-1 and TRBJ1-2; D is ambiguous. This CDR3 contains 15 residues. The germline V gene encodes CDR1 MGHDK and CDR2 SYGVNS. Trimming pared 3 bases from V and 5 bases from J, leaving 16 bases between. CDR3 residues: CASSDRAGELYGYTF. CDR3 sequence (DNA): TGTGCCAGCAGTGATAGGGCGGGAGAGCTTTATGGCTACACCTTC.

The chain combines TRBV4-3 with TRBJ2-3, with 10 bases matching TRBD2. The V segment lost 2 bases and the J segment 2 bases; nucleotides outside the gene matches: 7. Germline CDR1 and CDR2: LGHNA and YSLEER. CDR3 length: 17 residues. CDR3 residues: CASSQHRLAGTTDTQYF. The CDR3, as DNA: TGCGCCAGCAGCCAACATCGACTAGCGGGCACCACAGATACGCAGTATTTT.

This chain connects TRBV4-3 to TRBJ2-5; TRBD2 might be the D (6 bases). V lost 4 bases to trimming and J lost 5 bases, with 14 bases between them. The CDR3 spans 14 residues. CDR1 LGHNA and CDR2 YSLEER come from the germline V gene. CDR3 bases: TGCGCCAGCAGCCCGGGGCGGGATGGGGAGACCCAGTACTTC. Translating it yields CASSPGRDGETQYF.

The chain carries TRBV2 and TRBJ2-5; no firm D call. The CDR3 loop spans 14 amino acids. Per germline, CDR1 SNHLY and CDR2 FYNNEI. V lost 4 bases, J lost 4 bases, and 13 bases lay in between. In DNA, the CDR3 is TGTGCCAGCAGTGGGTATGCCGGTCGAGAGACCCAGTACTTC. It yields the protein CASSGYAGRETQYF.

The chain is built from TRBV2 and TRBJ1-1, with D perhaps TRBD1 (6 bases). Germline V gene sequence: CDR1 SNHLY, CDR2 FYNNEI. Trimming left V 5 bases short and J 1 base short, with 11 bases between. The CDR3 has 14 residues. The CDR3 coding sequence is TGTGCCAGCAGTCGCTTGGGGGCGAACACTGAAGCTTTCTTT. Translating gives CASSRLGANTEAFF.

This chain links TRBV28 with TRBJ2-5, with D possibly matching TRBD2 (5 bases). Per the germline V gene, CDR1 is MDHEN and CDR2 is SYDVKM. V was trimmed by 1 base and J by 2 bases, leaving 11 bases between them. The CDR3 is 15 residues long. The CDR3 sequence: CASSLFGGPQETQYF. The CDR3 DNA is TGTGCCAGCAGTTTATTCGGCGGGCCTCAAGAGACCCAGTACTTC.

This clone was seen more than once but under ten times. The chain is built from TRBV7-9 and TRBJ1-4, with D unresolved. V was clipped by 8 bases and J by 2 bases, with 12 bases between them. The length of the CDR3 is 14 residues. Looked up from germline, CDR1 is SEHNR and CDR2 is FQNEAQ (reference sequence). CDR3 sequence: CASAEDYTNEKLFF. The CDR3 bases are TGTGCCAGCGCAGAGGACTACACTAATGAAAAACTGTTTTTT.

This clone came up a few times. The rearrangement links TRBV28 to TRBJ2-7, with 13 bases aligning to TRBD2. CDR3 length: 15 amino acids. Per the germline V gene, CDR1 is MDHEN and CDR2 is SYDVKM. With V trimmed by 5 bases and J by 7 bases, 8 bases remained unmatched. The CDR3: CASSATSGRAGEQYF. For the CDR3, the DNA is TGTGCCAGCAGTGCAACTAGCGGGAGGGCCGGTGAGCAGTACTTC.

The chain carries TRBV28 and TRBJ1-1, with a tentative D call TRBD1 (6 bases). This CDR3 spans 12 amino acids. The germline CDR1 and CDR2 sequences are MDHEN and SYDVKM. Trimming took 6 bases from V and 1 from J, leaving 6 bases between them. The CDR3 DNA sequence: TGTGCCAGCAGACAGGGGAACACTGAAGCTTTCTTT. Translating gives CASRQGNTEAFF.

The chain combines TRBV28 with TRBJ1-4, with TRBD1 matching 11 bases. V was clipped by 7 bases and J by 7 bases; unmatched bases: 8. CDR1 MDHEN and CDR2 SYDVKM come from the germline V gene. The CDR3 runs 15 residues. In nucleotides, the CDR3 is TGTGCCAGCACGCCCGGGGGACAGGGGGGTGAAAAACTGTTTTTT. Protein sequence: CASTPGGQGGEKLFF.

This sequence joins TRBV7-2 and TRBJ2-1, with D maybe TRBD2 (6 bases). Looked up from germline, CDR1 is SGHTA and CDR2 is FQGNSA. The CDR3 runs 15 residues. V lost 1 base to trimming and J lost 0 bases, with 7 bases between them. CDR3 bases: TGTGCCAGCAGCTTAGGGACTAACTCCTACAATGAGCAGTTCTTC. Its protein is CASSLGTNSYNEQFF. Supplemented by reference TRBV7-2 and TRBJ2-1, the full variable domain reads GAGVSQSPSNKVTEKGKDVELRCDPISGHTALYWYRQSLGQGLEFLIYFQGNSAPDKSGLPSDRFSAERTGGSVSTLTIQRTQQEDSAVYLCASSLGTNSYNEQFFGPGTRLTVL.

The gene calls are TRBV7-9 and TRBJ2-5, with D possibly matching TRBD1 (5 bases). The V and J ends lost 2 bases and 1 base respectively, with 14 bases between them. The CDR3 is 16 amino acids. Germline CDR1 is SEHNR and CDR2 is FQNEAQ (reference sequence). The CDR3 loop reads CASSLLSWGSQETQYF. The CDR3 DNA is TGTGCCAGCAGCTTATTGTCCTGGGGCAGCCAAGAGACCCAGTACTTC.

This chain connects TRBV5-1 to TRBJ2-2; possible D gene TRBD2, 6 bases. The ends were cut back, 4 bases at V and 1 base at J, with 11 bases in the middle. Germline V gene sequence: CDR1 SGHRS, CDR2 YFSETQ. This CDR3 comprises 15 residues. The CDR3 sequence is CASSIRDLNTGELFF. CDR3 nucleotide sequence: TGCGCCAGCAGCATACGGGACTTGAACACCGGGGAGCTGTTTTTT.

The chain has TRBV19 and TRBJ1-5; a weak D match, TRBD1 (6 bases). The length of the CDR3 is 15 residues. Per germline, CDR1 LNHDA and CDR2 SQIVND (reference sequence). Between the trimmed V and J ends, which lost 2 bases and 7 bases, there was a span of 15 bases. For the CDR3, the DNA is TGTGCCAGTAGTATACAGGGGACGTTTGGGCAGCCCCAGCATTTT. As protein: CASSIQGTFGQPQHF.

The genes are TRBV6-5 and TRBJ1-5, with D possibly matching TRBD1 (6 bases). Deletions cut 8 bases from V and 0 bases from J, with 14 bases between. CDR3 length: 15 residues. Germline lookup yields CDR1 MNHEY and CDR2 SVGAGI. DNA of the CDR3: TGTGCCAGCGGGTGGACAGCAGATAGCAATCAGCCCCAGCATTTT. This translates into CASGWTADSNQPQHF.

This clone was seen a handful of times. The CDR3 spells CATGSGRERETQYF. The CDR3 DNA sequence: TGTGCCACCGGTTCCGGGAGGGAGAGAGAGACCCAGTACTTC. The rearrangement uses TRBV15 and TRBJ2-5; 8 positions match TRBD2. CDR3 size: 14 residues. Per the germline V gene, CDR1 is LNHNV and CDR2 is YYDKDF (reference sequence). Trimming removed 8 bases from V and 4 bases from J; junction bases left unmatched: 9.

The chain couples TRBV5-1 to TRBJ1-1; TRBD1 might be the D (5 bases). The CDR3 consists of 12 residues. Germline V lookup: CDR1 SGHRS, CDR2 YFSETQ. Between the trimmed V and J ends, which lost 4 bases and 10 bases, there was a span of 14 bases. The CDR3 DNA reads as TGCGCCAGCAGCCCGGCGGGGCTCCCAGCTTTCTTT. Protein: CASSPAGLPAFF. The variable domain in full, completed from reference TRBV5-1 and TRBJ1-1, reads KAGVTQTPRYLIKTRGQQVTLSCSPISGHRSVSWYQQTPGQGLQFLFEYFSETQRNKGNFPGRFSGRQFSNSRSEMNVSTLELGDSALYLCASSPAGLPAFFGQGTRLTVV.

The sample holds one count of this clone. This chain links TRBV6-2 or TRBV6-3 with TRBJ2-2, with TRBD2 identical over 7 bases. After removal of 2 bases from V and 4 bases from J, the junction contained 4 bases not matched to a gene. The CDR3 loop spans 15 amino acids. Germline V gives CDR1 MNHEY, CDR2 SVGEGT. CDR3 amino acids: CASSYGEGGTGELFF. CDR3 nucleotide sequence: TGTGCCAGCAGTTACGGGGAGGGCGGCACCGGGGAGCTGTTTTTT.

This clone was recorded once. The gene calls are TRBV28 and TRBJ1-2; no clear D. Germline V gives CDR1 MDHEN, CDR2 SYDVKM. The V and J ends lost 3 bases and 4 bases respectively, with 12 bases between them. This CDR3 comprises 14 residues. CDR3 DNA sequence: TGTGCCAGCAGTTTTTCTTCCCCAGGCTATGGCTACACCTTC. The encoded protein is CASSFSSPGYGYTF.

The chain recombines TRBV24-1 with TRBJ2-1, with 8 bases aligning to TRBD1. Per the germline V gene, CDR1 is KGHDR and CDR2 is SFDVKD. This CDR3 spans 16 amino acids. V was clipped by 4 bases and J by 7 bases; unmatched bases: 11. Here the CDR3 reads CATSDRDRTHENEQFF. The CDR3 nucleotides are TGTGCCACCAGTGACCGGGACAGGACCCATGAGAATGAGCAGTTCTTC.